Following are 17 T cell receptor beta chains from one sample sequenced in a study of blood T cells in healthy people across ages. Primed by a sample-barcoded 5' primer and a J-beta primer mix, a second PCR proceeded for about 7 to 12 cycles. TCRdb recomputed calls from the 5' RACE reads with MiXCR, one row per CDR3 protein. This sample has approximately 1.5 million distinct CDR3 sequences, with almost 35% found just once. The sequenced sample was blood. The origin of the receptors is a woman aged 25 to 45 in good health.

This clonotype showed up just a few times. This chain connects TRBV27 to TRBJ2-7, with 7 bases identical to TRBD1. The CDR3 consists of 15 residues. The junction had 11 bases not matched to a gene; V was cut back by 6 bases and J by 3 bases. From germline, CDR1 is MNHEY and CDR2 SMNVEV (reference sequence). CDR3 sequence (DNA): TGTGCCAGCAGACGTCCGGGACAGTCTATCTACGAGCAGTACTTC. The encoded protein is CASRRPGQSIYEQYF.

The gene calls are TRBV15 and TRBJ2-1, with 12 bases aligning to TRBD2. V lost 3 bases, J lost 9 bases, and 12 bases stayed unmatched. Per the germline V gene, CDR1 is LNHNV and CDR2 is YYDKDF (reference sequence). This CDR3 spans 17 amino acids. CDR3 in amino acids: CATSSPQRLAGGREQFF. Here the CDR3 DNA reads TGTGCCACCAGCAGCCCTCAGCGGCTAGCGGGGGGGCGTGAGCAGTTCTTC. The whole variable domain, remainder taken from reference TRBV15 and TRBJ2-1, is DAMVIQNPRYQVTQFGKPVTLSCSQTLNHNVMYWYQQKSSQAPKLLFHYYDKDFNNEADTPDNFQSRRPNTSFCFLDIRSPGLGDTAMYLCATSSPQRLAGGREQFFGPGTRLTVL.

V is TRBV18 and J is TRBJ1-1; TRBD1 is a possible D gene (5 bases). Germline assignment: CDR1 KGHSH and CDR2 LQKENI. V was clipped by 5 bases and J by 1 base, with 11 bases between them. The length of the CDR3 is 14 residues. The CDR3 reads CASSGLGTNTEAFF. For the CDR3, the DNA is TGTGCCAGCTCAGGGCTCGGGACGAACACTGAAGCTTTCTTT.

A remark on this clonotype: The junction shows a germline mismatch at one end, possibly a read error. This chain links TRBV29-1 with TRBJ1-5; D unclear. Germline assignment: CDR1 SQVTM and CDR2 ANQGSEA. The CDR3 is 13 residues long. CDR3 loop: CGVAENSNQPQHF. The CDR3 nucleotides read TGCGGCGTTGCAGAGAATAGCAATCAGCCCCAGCATTTT.

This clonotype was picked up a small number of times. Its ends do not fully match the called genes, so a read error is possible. CDR3 in DNA: TGTGCCAGCAGTTTCAGCGGACTCCAAGAGACCCAGTACTTC. This codes for CASSFSGLQETQYF. The chain recombines TRBV5-1 with TRBJ2-5, with D possibly matching TRBD2 (5 bases). This CDR3 spans 14 amino acids. The germline V gene encodes CDR1 SGHRS and CDR2 YFSETQ.

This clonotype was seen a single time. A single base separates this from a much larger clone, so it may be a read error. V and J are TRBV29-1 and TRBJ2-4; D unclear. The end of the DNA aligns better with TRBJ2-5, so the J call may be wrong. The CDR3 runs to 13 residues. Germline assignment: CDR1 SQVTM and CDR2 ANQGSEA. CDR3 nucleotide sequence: TGCAGCGCCCGTCTAATAATGGCAGAGACCCAGTACTTC. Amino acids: CSARLIMAETQYF.

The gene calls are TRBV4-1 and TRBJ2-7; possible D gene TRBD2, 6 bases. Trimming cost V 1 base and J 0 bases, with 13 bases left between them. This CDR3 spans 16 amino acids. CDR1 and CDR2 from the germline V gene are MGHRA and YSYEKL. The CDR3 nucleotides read TGCGCCAGCAGCCAAGTGGGGGGTGACAGCTCCTACGAGCAGTACTTC. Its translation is CASSQVGGDSSYEQYF.

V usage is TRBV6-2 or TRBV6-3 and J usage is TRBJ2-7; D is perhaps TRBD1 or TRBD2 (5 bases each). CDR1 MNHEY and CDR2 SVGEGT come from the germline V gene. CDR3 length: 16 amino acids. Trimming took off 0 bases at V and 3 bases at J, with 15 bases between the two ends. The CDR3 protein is CASSYSIVEGNYEQYF. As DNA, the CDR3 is TGTGCCAGCAGTTACTCGATTGTTGAGGGGAACTACGAGCAGTACTTC.

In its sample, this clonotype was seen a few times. The CDR3 DNA reads TGTGCCAGCAGTTCCACGCCCCCGGGCACAGATACGCAGTATTTT. As protein: CASSSTPPGTDTQYF. V gene TRBV6-5 combines with J gene TRBJ2-3; no definite D call. There are 15 residues in the CDR3. The V end lost 4 bases, the J end lost 1 base, and 12 bases lay between the germline ends. Germline lookup yields CDR1 MNHEY and CDR2 SVGAGI.

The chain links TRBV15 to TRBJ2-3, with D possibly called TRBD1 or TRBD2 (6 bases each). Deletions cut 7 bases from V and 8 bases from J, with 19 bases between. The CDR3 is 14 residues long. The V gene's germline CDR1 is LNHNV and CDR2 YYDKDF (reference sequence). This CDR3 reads CATKSPGEVGTQYF. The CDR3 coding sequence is TGTGCCACCAAGTCGCCAGGGGAGGTTGGTACGCAGTATTTT.

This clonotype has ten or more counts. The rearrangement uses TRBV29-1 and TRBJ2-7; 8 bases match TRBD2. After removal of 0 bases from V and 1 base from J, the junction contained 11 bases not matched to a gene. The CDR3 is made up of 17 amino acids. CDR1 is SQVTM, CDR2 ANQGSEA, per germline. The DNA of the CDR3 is TGCAGCGTTGAAGAGCTCCGTAGCGGGGATGATTCCTACGAGCAGTACTTC. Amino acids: CSVEELRSGDDSYEQYF.

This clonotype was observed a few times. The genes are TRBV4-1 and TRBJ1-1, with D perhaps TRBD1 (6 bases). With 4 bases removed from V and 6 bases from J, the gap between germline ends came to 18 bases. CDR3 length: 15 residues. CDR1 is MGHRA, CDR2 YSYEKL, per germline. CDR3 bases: TGCGCCAGCAGCCCGATGAGGGGGGGAATGGCTGAAGCTTTCTTT. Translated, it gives CASSPMRGGMAEAFF.

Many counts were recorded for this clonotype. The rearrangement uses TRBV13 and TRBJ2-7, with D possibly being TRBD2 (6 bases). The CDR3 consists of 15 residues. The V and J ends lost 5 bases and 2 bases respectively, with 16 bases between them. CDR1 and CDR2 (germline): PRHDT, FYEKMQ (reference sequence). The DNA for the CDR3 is TGTGCCAGCAGCCTACGAGGAGGGGCCGCCTACGAGCAGTACTTC. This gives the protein CASSLRGGAAYEQYF.

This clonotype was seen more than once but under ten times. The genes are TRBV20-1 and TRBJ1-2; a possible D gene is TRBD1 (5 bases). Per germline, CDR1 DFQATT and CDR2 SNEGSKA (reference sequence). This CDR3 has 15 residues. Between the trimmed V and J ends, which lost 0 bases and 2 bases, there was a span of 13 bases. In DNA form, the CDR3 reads TGCAGTGCTAGAGACTGGGGACGGGAAAACTATGGCTACACCTTC. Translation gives CSARDWGRENYGYTF.

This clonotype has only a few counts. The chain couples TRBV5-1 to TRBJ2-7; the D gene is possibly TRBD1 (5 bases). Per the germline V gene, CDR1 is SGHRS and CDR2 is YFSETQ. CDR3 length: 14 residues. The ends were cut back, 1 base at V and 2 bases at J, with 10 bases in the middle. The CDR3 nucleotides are TGCGCCAGCAGCTTGACAGGTTTTGCCTACGAGCAGTACTTC. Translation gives CASSLTGFAYEQYF.

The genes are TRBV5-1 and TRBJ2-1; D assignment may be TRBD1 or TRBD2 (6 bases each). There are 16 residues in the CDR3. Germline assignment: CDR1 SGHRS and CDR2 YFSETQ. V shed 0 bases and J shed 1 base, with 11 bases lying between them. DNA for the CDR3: TGCGCCAGCAGCTTGGAGGGGGGCGCATCCTACAATGAGCAGTTCTTC. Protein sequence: CASSLEGGASYNEQFF.

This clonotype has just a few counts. DNA for the CDR3: TGTGCCAGCAGCCGCGGCAGGGGGCTAGCTGGGGCCAACGTCCTGACTTTC. Amino acid sequence: CASSRGRGLAGANVLTF. This rearrangement joins TRBV11-2 to TRBJ2-6, with 8 bases identical to TRBD1. With V trimmed by 5 bases and J by 2 bases, 8 bases remained unmatched. Germline V gene data show CDR1 as SGHAT and CDR2 as FQNNGV. This CDR3 region has 17 residues.